The next 23 T cell receptor beta chains were all read from a single sample in a study of T cells in Graves' hyperthyroidism and ophthalmopathy. RNA transcripts provided the source from which TCR beta CDR3 regions were amplified. HTBI primers were used for first-round RT-PCR of the TCR CDR3. TCRdb fed the multiplex PCR reads into MiXCR, producing one record per CDR3 protein. In the table there are around 720,000 distinct CDR3 sequences, approximately 36% of which are singletons. The sequenced sample was blood. All receptors come from a woman between 40 and 50 years old with Graves' hyperthyroidism.

This clonotype was counted at least ten times. V usage is TRBV20-1 and J usage is TRBJ1-6, with 7 bases that match TRBD1. Germline-derived CDR1 and CDR2 are DFQATT and SNEGSKA (reference sequence). V lost 2 bases, J lost 15 bases, and 4 bases stayed unmatched. The CDR3 sequence is 11 residues long. The DNA for the CDR3 is TGCAGTGCTAGAATGACAGGGCTCCTCCACTTT. Residues: CSARMTGLLHF.

In this sample, this clonotype turned up a few times. The chain links TRBV6-5 to TRBJ2-7, with 11 bases aligning to TRBD2. The CDR3 length is 15 residues. Germline V gene lookup returns CDR1 MNHEY and CDR2 SVGAGI. Trimming at V came to 7 bases and at J to 2 bases, leaving 7 bases not matched to a gene. CDR3 DNA: TGTGCCAGCATCCCACTAGCGGGAGTCCCCTACGAGCAGTACTTC. Its protein is CASIPLAGVPYEQYF.

The chain uses TRBV10-3 and TRBJ1-5; D gene uncertain. From germline, CDR1 is ENHRY and CDR2 SYGVKD. V was cut by 10 bases and J by 0 bases, with 13 bases left in between. There are 14 residues in the CDR3. In nucleotides, the CDR3 is TGTGCCACATCGTCCGGGAATAGCAATCAGCCCCAGCATTTT. Translating gives CATSSGNSNQPQHF.

The chain recombines TRBV19 with TRBJ2-7; TRBD1 matches at 7 bases. The CDR3 loop spans 15 amino acids. V shed 2 bases, J shed 4 bases, and the junction held 8 bases outside the gene matches. CDR1 and CDR2 from the germline V gene are LNHDA and SQIVND (reference sequence). CDR3 region: CASSIYPDRVYEQYF. The CDR3 DNA follows: TGTGCCAGTAGTATATACCCCGACAGGGTATACGAGCAGTACTTC.

The chain links TRBV9 to TRBJ2-7, with D maybe TRBD2 (6 bases). V lost 6 bases and J lost 0, with 13 bases in between. The length of the CDR3 is 14 residues. Germline CDR1 SGDLS, CDR2 YYNGEE. The CDR3 region has the DNA TGTGCCAGCACCCCTAGCGCCGTCTCCTACGAGCAGTACTTC. Protein sequence: CASTPSAVSYEQYF.

The rearrangement joins TRBV10-3 to TRBJ1-3, with D perhaps TRBD1 (5 bases). Germline V gene lookup returns CDR1 ENHRY and CDR2 SYGVKD. The CDR3 extends over 14 amino acids. V lost 6 bases and J 0 bases, leaving 9 bases between the germline ends. CDR3 nucleotide sequence: TGTGCCATCAGGGGGGTGATCTCTGGAAACACCATATATTTT. It codes for CAIRGVISGNTIYF.

Comments on this clonotype: The junction shows a germline mismatch at one end, possibly a read error. V gene TRBV7-3 combines with J gene TRBJ1-4; possibly TRBD1 for D (5 bases). Germline V gene lookup returns CDR1 SGHTA and CDR2 FQGTGA. The CDR3 is 16 residues long. The CDR3 sequence: CASSLSTDETNEKLSF. CDR3 DNA: TGTGCCAGCAGCTTATCGACAGACGAAACTAATGAAAAGCTGTCTTTT.

This chain connects TRBV13 to TRBJ1-4; D call uncertain. The CDR3 has 14 amino acids. CDR1 and CDR2 from the germline V gene are PRHDT and FYEKMQ (reference sequence). With 2 bases removed from V and 6 bases from J, the gap between germline ends came to 10 bases. CDR3 amino acids: CASSLSPGDEKLFF. Written as DNA, the CDR3 is TGTGCCAGCAGCTTAAGCCCCGGAGATGAAAAACTGTTTTTT.

Comment on this clonotype: Given a much more abundant clone one base away, this may be a read error. This chain connects TRBV11-2 to TRBJ2-2; tentatively, D is TRBD1 (5 bases). The CDR3 runs to 15 residues. Trimming took off 5 bases at V and 5 bases at J, with 15 bases between the two ends. Germline V gives CDR1 SGHAT, CDR2 FQNNGV. CDR3 sequence reads: CASSLSEAGTGELFF. Here the CDR3 DNA reads TGTGCCAGCAGCCTTTCAGAGGCAGGGACCGGGGAGCTGTTTTTT. The whole variable domain, remainder taken from reference TRBV11-2 and TRBJ2-2, is EAGVAQSPRYKIIEKRQSVAFWCNPISGHATLYWYQQILGQGPKLLIQFQNNGVVDDSQLPKDRFSAERLKGVDSTLKIQPAKLEDSAVYLCASSLSEAGTGELFFGEGSRLTVL.

This clonotype was detected only a few times. The rearrangement joins TRBV4-3 to TRBJ1-4; D gene ambiguous. The ends were cut back, 3 bases at V and 6 bases at J, with 8 bases in the middle. This CDR3 has 13 amino acids. CDR1 and CDR2 (germline): LGHNA, YSLEER. CDR3 nucleotides: TGCGCCAGCAGCCAGCCGTTTGATGAAAAACTGTTTTTT. It codes for CASSQPFDEKLFF.

The chain recombines TRBV4-3 with TRBJ1-3; TRBD1 matches at 7 bases. CDR1 is LGHNA and CDR2 is YSLEER in the germline V gene. The CDR3 is made up of 15 amino acids. V shed 2 bases, J shed 3 bases, and the junction held 4 bases outside the gene matches. The CDR3, as DNA: TGCGCCAGCAGCCAAAAGACAGGGAATGGAAACACCATATATTTT. This gives the protein CASSQKTGNGNTIYF.

This clonotype turned up a few times. This chain connects TRBV28 to TRBJ2-7, with D uncertain. V was cut by 5 bases and J by 2 bases, with 16 bases left in between. This CDR3 comprises 15 residues. The germline CDR1 and CDR2 sequences are MDHEN and SYDVKM. CDR3 in amino acids: CASSHPRHRPYEQYF. CDR3 nucleotides: TGTGCCAGCAGTCACCCACGACACCGGCCCTACGAGCAGTACTTC.

With respect to this clonotype: A much larger clone differs by one base, so this may be a read error. The chain has TRBV27 and TRBJ1-5; D call uncertain. The CDR3 is made up of 9 amino acids. V lost 10 bases and J lost 7, with 5 bases in between. Germline assignment: CDR1 MNHEY and CDR2 SMNVEV (reference sequence). CDR3 in amino acids: CAIGQPQHF. DNA of the CDR3: TGTGCCATCGGACAGCCCCAGCATTTT.

This chain uses TRBV28 with TRBJ2-5, with 8 bases matching TRBD2. The germline gives CDR1 MDHEN, CDR2 SYDVKM. The CDR3 totals 19 residues. V lost 4 bases to trimming and J lost 2 bases; unmatched junction nucleotides: 18. In DNA form, the CDR3 reads TGTGCCAGCAGTTCCCCACGGGAGCGGGGGCATCCTATTCAAGAGACCCAGTACTTC. It specifies CASSSPRERGHPIQETQYF.

This clonotype was detected a few times. This chain joins TRBV28 and TRBJ2-7; 10 bases line up with TRBD1. The CDR3 spans 16 residues. From germline, CDR1 is MDHEN and CDR2 SYDVKM. V dropped 2 bases and J dropped 3; count of bases not matched to a gene: 7. This CDR3 reads CASSLNGGTGDYEQYF. In DNA, the CDR3 is TGTGCCAGCAGTTTAAATGGGGGGACAGGGGACTACGAGCAGTACTTC.

The rearrangement uses TRBV11-2 and TRBJ1-2; no firm D call. The CDR3 spans 12 residues. Trimming removed 1 base from V and 8 bases from J, with 8 bases in between. Germline loops: CDR1 SGHAT, CDR2 FQNNGV. CDR3 coding DNA: TGTGCCAGCAGCTTAGGCGGGATGGGCTACACCTTC. This sequence encodes CASSLGGMGYTF.

This clonotype was seen a handful of times. The V call is TRBV7-2, the J call TRBJ1-6; the D is unclear. V lost 6 bases to trimming and J lost 5 bases, with 14 bases between them. CDR1 is SGHTA and CDR2 is FQGNSA in the germline V gene. CDR3 size: 15 residues. CDR3 nucleotide sequence: TGTGCCAGCAGTCCACTGCTAGTAAATAATTCACCCCTCCACTTT. Translation: CASSPLLVNNSPLHF.

Of note for this clonotype: This may be a read error, as it is one base from a much larger clone. The CDR3 end shows no conserved phenylalanine or tryptophan, and so a read error is likely. The DNA of the CDR3 is TGTGCCAGCAGCACCCCTTCCGTGAACACTGAAGCTTTCCTT. Its translation: CASSTPSVNTEAFL. V gene TRBV7-2 combines with J gene TRBJ1-1; D uncertain. The CDR3 is made up of 14 amino acids. Trimming took 5 bases from V and 0 from J, leaving 10 bases between them. Per germline, CDR1 SGHTA and CDR2 FQGNSA.

Only a few counts were recorded for this clonotype. The chain is built from TRBV28 and TRBJ2-7; TRBD1 or TRBD2 may be the D gene (5 bases each). Trimming took off 5 bases at V and 10 bases at J, with 15 bases between the two ends. The CDR3 is 12 amino acids. Per germline, CDR1 MDHEN and CDR2 SYDVKM. The CDR3 nucleotides read TGTGCCAGCAGTCTCCCCCGATGGGACCAGTACTTC. As protein: CASSLPRWDQYF.

This chain joins TRBV7-6 and TRBJ2-5; 8 bases are a match to TRBD1. J lost 2 bases, V lost 6 bases, and 5 bases had no gene match. There are 14 residues in the CDR3. Per the germline V gene, CDR1 is SGHVS and CDR2 is FNYEAQ. The CDR3 region is CASRPNRGQETQYF. The CDR3, as DNA: TGTGCCAGCAGGCCTAACAGGGGGCAAGAGACCCAGTACTTC.

This clonotype came up a few times. This chain connects TRBV4-3 to TRBJ1-5, with D unresolved. V dropped 0 bases and J dropped 1 base, with 10 bases sitting between them. The CDR3 has 16 residues. Per the germline V gene, CDR1 is LGHNA and CDR2 is YSLEER. For the CDR3, the DNA is TGCGCCAGCAGCCAAGATCGGTTGGGCAGCAATCAGCCCCAGCATTTT. This encodes CASSQDRLGSNQPQHF.

This clonotype was recorded many times. The chain couples TRBV19 to TRBJ1-6, with 8 nucleotides matching TRBD1. In germline, CDR1 is LNHDA, CDR2 SQIVND (reference sequence). The CDR3 is 14 amino acids. The junction had 4 bases not matched to a gene; V was cut back by 5 bases and J by 7 bases. The DNA for the CDR3 is TGTGCCAGTAGTGCCGGACAGGGCAATTCACCCCTCCACTTT. It translates to CASSAGQGNSPLHF.

This clonotype was recorded a few times. V usage is TRBV4-1 and J usage is TRBJ1-5; unclear D gene. V was cut by 1 base and J by 1 base, with 5 bases left in between. CDR1 and CDR2 (germline): MGHRA, YSYEKL. The CDR3 totals 14 residues. Here the CDR3 reads CASSQAQSNQPQHF. Here the CDR3 DNA reads TGCGCCAGCAGCCAAGCACAAAGCAATCAGCCCCAGCATTTT.